Listed below are T cell receptor beta chains from one sample, sequenced in a study of blood T cell repertoires in COVID-19. This table comes from immunoSEQ multiplex PCR, and its TCRdb copy is limited to in-frame clones, with some not included. The sample yields around 130,000 clones, about 77% seen once. Sequenced: peripheral blood. Source of these receptors: an elderly man with acute or convalescent COVID-19. CDR3s include the opening cysteine and the closing phenylalanine or tryptophan. The D gene is left open where the match is weak. Clone size is shown for a subset of rows, as once, few, many or a class of expanded clone.

CDR3 length: 16; D gene: TRBD1; clone size: -; V gene: TRBV5-1; J gene: TRBJ1-6; CDR3 DNA: TGCGCCAGCAGCAAGAGGGACAGAGCCGTCGGTTCACCCCTCCACTTT; CDR3 protein: CASSKRDRAVGSPLHF
CDR3 length: 18; D gene: TRBD2; clone size: -; V gene: TRBV5-1; J gene: TRBJ2-7; CDR3 DNA: TGCGCCAGCAGCTTGACCACGTTAAGCGGGACTGAGAAAGTTTGGCAGTACTTC; CDR3 protein: CASSLTTLSGTEKVWQYF
CDR3 length: 15; D gene: -; clone size: few; V gene: TRBV19; J gene: TRBJ1-5; CDR3 DNA: TGTGCCAGTAGTGAAAGGCCGGGAGGCAATCAGCCCCAGCATTTT; CDR3 protein: CASSERPGGNQPQHF
CDR3 length: 13; D gene: TRBD1; clone size: few; V gene: TRBV5-4; J gene: TRBJ1-1; CDR3 DNA: TGTGCCAGCAGCCCCAGGACAGGGACTGAAGCTTTCTTT; CDR3 protein: CASSPRTGTEAFF
CDR3 length: 14; D gene: -; clone size: once; V gene: TRBV27; J gene: TRBJ1-2; CDR3 DNA: TGTGCCAGCAGCCCCTGGGGGGAGGCCTATGGCTACACCTTC; CDR3 protein: CASSPWGEAYGYTF
CDR3 length: 16; D gene: -; clone size: -; V gene: TRBV6-1; J gene: TRBJ1-2; CDR3 DNA: TGTGCCAGCAGTGCCCCCGGGAGACCCGCTAACTATGGCTACACCTTC; CDR3 protein: CASSAPGRPANYGYTF
CDR3 length: 14; D gene: -; clone size: -; V gene: TRBV9; J gene: TRBJ1-1; CDR3 DNA: TGTGCCAGCAAACCAGACAGAACGAACACTGAAGCTTTCTTT; CDR3 protein: CASKPDRTNTEAFF
CDR3 length: 14; D gene: -; clone size: -; V gene: TRBV7-2; J gene: TRBJ1-1; CDR3 DNA: TGTGCCAGCAGACCGGGACACCTGAACACTGAAGCTTTCTTT; CDR3 protein: CASRPGHLNTEAFF
CDR3 length: 18; D gene: -; clone size: -; V gene: TRBV5-6; J gene: TRBJ2-7; CDR3 DNA: TGTGCCAGCAGCTTGGCCGTGGCAGGCTCCCAACTTACCTACGAGCAGTACTTC; CDR3 protein: CASSLAVAGSQLTYEQYF
CDR3 length: 15; D gene: TRBD1; clone size: -; V gene: TRBV6-1; J gene: TRBJ1-1; CDR3 DNA: TGTGCCAGCAGTTCTACAGGGGGCAAGGGCACTGAAGCTTTCTTT; CDR3 protein: CASSSTGGKGTEAFF
CDR3 length: 15; D gene: TRBD1; clone size: -; V gene: TRBV7-8; J gene: TRBJ2-7; CDR3 DNA: TGTGCCAGCAGATTGGACAGGGGGAAAGTATACGAGCAGTACTTC; CDR3 protein: CASRLDRGKVYEQYF
CDR3 length: 15; D gene: -; clone size: -; V gene: TRBV6-5; J gene: TRBJ1-3; CDR3 DNA: TGTGCCAGCAGTTATGGGGGCGCGAAAGGAAACACCATATATTTT; CDR3 protein: CASSYGGAKGNTIYF
CDR3 length: 14; D gene: -; clone size: many; V gene: TRBV5-1; J gene: TRBJ1-6; CDR3 DNA: TGCGCCAGCAGCTTACGCTTGAGGGATTCACCCCTCCACTTT; CDR3 protein: CASSLRLRDSPLHF
CDR3 length: 19; D gene: TRBD1; clone size: -; V gene: TRBV4-1; J gene: TRBJ2-3; CDR3 DNA: TGCGCCAGCAGCCAAGATGGACAGGGCACGGATTCTAACACAGATACGCAGTATTTT; CDR3 protein: CASSQDGQGTDSNTDTQYF
CDR3 length: 18; D gene: -; clone size: -; V gene: TRBV5-1; J gene: TRBJ2-2; CDR3 DNA: TGCGCCAGCAGCTTAGGTCTTAATAGGGACTGGAACACCGGGGAGCTGTTTTTT; CDR3 protein: CASSLGLNRDWNTGELFF
CDR3 length: 14; D gene: TRBD2; clone size: -; V gene: TRBV6-6; J gene: TRBJ2-7; CDR3 DNA: TGTGCCAGCAGCCCCGAGCGGGGGATCTACGAGCAGTACTTC; CDR3 protein: CASSPERGIYEQYF
CDR3 length: 13; D gene: -; clone size: -; V gene: TRBV5-1; J gene: TRBJ2-7; CDR3 DNA: TGCGCCAGCAGCCCGCAGGGGTACTACGAGCAGTACTTC; CDR3 protein: CASSPQGYYEQYF
CDR3 length: 13; D gene: -; clone size: -; V gene: TRBV5-1; J gene: TRBJ1-1; CDR3 DNA: TGCGCCAGCGGTATAGGACTGGACACTGAAGCTTTCTTT; CDR3 protein: CASGIGLDTEAFF
CDR3 length: 13; D gene: TRBD1; clone size: -; V gene: TRBV29-1; J gene: TRBJ2-7; CDR3 DNA: TGCAGCGTACAGGGGGCCGGGGCCTACGAGCAGTACTTC; CDR3 protein: CSVQGAGAYEQYF
CDR3 length: 14; D gene: TRBD1; clone size: -; V gene: TRBV5-1; J gene: TRBJ1-3; CDR3 DNA: TGCGCCAGCAGAGCCCAACAGGGGTTAAACACCATATATTTT; CDR3 protein: CASRAQQGLNTIYF
CDR3 length: 14; D gene: -; clone size: -; V gene: TRBV29-1; J gene: TRBJ2-7; CDR3 DNA: TGCAGCGTTCGGATGGGCAGGATAATCTCAGAGCAGTACTTC; CDR3 protein: CSVRMGRIISEQYF
CDR3 length: 14; D gene: -; clone size: -; V gene: TRBV4-1; J gene: TRBJ1-3; CDR3 DNA: TGCGCCAGCAGCCCGCGGGGGGCTGGAAACACCATATATTTT; CDR3 protein: CASSPRGAGNTIYF
CDR3 length: 18; D gene: TRBD2; clone size: -; V gene: TRBV7-9; J gene: TRBJ2-2; CDR3 DNA: TGTGCCAGCAGCGCCCGGTCGCCGGGGGGTAAGGGCACCGGGGAGCTGTTTTTT; CDR3 protein: CASSARSPGGKGTGELFF
CDR3 length: 15; D gene: -; clone size: -; V gene: TRBV2; J gene: TRBJ1-2; CDR3 DNA: TGTGCCAGCAGTGAAGATCCGGTATCTCCCTATGGCTACACCTTC; CDR3 protein: CASSEDPVSPYGYTF
CDR3 length: 13; D gene: TRBD1; clone size: -; V gene: TRBV5-1; J gene: TRBJ2-7; CDR3 DNA: TGCGCCAGCAGCTTTGGACAGGGACACGAGCAGTACTTC; CDR3 protein: CASSFGQGHEQYF